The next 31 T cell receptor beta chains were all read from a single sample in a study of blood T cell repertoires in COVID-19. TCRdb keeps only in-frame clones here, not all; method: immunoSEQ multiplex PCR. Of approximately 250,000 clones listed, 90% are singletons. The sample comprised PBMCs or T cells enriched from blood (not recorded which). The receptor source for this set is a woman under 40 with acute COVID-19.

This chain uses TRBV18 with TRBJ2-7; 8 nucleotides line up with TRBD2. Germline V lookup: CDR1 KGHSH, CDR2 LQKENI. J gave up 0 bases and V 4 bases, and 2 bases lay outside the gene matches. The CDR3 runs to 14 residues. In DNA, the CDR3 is TGTGCCAGCTCACTAGCGGGAAGCTCCTACGAGCAGTACTTC. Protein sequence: CASSLAGSSYEQYF.

The CDR3 coding sequence is TGTGCCAGCAGCTTAGCTGGCCTTCTAGCGGGAGCCGAGCAGTACTTC. Translating gives CASSLAGLLAGAEQYF. The rearrangement links TRBV11-2 to TRBJ2-7; 10 bases agree with TRBD2. The V gene end was trimmed by 1 base and the J gene end by 6 bases; junction bases not matched to a gene: 9. The germline CDR1 and CDR2 sequences are SGHAT and FQNNGV. This CDR3 is 16 amino acids long.

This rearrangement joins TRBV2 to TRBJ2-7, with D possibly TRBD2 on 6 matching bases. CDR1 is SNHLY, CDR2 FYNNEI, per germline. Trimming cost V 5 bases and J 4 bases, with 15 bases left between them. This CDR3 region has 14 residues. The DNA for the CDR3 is TGTGCCAGCAGTCCGGGACTTTTAAGATACGAGCAGTACTTC. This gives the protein CASSPGLLRYEQYF.

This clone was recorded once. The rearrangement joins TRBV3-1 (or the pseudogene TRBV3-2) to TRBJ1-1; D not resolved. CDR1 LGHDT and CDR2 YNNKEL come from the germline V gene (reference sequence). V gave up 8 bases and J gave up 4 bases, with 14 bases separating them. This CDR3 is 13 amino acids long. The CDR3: CASAYPGITEAFF. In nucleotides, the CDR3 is TGTGCCAGCGCCTACCCGGGAATCACTGAAGCTTTCTTT.

CDR3 amino acids: CASSLRGVYEQYF. CDR3 sequence (DNA): TGTGCCAGCAGCTTAAGAGGAGTCTACGAGCAGTACTTC. The chain has TRBV7-9 and TRBJ2-7; D is uncertain. Trimming removed 2 bases at V and 3 bases at J, with 8 bases between. The CDR3 sequence is 13 residues long. Germline V CDR1 and CDR2: SEHNR, FQNEAQ (reference sequence).

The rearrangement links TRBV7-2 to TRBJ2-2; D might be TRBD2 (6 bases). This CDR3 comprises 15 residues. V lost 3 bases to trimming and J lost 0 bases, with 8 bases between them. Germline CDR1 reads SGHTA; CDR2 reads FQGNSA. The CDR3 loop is CASSLSGPNTGELFF. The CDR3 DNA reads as TGTGCCAGCAGCTTGAGCGGGCCGAACACCGGGGAGCTGTTTTTT.

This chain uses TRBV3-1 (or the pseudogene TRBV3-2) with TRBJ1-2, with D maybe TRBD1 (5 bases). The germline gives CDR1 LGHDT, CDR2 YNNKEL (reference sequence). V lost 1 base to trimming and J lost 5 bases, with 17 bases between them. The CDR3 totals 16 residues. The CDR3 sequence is CASSQGSLGGEYGYTF. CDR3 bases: TGTGCCAGCAGCCAAGGGTCGTTGGGAGGGGAGTATGGCTACACCTTC.

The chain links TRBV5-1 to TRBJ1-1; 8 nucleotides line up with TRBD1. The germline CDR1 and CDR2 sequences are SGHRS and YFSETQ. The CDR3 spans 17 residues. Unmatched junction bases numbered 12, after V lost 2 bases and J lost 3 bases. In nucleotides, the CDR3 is TGCGCCAGCAGCTTCTCCCAGGGGGCGGTTTCGGACACTGAAGCTTTCTTT. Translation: CASSFSQGAVSDTEAFF.

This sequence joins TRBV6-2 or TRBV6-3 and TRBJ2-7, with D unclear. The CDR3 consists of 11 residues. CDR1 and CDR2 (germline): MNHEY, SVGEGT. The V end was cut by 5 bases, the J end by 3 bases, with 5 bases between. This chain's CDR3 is CASSPRYEQYF. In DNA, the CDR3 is TGTGCCAGCAGTCCCCGCTACGAGCAGTACTTC.

CDR3 in amino acids: CASSQGMWLQATDTQYF. The CDR3 bases are TGTGCCAGCAGCCAAGGCATGTGGCTTCAGGCGACAGATACGCAGTATTTT. The gene calls are TRBV4-2 and TRBJ2-3, with D unclear. The V end was cut by 1 base, the J end by 3 bases, with 17 bases between. Germline CDR1 and CDR2: LGHNA and YNFKEQ. This CDR3 is 17 amino acids long.

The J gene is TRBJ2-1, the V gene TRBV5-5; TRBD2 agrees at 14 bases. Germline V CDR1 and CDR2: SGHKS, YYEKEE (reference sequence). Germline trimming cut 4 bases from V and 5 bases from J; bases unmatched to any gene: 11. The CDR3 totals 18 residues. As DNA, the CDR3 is TGTGCCAGCAGCAGTGGGACTAGCGGGAGTTTCAAAGACAATGAGCAGTTCTTC. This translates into CASSSGTSGSFKDNEQFF.

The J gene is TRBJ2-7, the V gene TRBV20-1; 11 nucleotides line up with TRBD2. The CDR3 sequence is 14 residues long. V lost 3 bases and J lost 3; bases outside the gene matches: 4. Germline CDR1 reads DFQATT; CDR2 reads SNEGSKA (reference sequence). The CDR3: CSASGTSGYYEQYF. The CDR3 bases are TGCAGTGCTAGTGGGACTAGCGGATACTACGAGCAGTACTTC.

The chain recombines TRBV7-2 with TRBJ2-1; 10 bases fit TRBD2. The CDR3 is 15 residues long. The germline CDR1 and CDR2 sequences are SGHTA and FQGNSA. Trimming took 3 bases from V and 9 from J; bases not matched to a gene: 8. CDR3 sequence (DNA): TGTGCCAGCAGCTTTACTAGCGGGATGGGCACTGAGCAGTTCTTC. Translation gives CASSFTSGMGTEQFF. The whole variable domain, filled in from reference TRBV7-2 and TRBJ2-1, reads GAGVSQSPSNKVTEKGKDVELRCDPISGHTALYWYRQSLGQGLEFLIYFQGNSAPDKSGLPSDRFSAERTGGSVSTLTIQRTQQEDSAVYLCASSFTSGMGTEQFFGPGTRLTVL.

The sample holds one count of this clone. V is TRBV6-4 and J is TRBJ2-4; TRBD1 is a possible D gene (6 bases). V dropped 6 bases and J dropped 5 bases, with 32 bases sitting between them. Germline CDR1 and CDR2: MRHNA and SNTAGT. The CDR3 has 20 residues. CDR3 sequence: CASRGAVISRRVQGQNIQYF. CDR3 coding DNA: TGTGCCAGCAGGGGGGCGGTAATCTCTCGGCGGGTACAGGGCCAAAACATTCAGTACTTC.

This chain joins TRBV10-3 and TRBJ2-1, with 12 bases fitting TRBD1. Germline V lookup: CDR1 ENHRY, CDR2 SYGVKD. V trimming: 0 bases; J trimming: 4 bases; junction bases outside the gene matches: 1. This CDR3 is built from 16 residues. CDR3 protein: CAISESGQGAYNEQFF. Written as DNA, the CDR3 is TGTGCCATCAGTGAGTCGGGACAGGGGGCTTACAATGAGCAGTTCTTC.

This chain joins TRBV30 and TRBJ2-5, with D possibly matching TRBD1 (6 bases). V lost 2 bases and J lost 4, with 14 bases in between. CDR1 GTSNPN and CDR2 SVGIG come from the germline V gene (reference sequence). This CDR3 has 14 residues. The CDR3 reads CAWSRIQGGETQYF. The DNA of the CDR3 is TGTGCCTGGAGTCGGATACAGGGTGGAGAGACCCAGTACTTC.

The CDR3 coding sequence is TGTGCCAGTAGTCCTCAGAGGACAGCGAGTAATGAAAAACTGTTTTTT. Its translation: CASSPQRTASNEKLFF. The chain carries TRBV19 and TRBJ1-4; TRBD1 is a possible D gene (6 bases). From germline, CDR1 is LNHDA and CDR2 SQIVND (reference sequence). The CDR3 covers 16 residues. Trimming pared 5 bases from V and 4 bases from J, leaving 17 bases between.

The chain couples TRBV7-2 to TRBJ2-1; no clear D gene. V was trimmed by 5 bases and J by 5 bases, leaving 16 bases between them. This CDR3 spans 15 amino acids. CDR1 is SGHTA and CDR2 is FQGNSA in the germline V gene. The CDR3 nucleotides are TGTGCCAGCAGCCAAGAGAGTAGGAGAGACAATGAGCAGTTCTTC. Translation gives CASSQESRRDNEQFF.

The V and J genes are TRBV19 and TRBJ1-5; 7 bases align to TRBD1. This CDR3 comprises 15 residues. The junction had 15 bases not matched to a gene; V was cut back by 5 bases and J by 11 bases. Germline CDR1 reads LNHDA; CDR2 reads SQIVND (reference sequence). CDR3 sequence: CASSPPGQISGTQHF. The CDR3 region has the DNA TGTGCCAGTAGTCCTCCGGGACAGATATCGGGGACCCAGCATTTT.

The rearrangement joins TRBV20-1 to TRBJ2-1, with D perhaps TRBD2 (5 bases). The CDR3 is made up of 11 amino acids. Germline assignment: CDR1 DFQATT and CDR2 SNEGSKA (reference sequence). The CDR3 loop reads CSGAEDNEQFF. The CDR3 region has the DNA TGCAGCGGAGCGGAGGACAATGAGCAGTTCTTC.

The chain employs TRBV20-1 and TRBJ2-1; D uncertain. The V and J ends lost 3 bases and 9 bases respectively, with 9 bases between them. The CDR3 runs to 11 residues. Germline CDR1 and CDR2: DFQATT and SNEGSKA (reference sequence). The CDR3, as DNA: TGCAGTGCTAGTCGGAGTGGTGAGCAGTTCTTC. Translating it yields CSASRSGEQFF.

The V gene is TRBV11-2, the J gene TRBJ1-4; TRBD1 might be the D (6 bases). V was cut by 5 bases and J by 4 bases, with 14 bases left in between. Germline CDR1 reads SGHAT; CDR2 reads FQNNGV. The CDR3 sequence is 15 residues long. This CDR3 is CASSLQGVGNEKLFF. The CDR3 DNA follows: TGTGCCAGCAGCCTACAGGGCGTAGGTAATGAAAAACTGTTTTTT.

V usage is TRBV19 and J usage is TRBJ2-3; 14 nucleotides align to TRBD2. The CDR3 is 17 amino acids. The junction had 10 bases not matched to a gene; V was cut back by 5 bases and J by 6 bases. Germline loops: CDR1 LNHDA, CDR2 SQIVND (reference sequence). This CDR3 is CASSLYGLAGGGDTQYF. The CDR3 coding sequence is TGTGCCAGTAGTCTGTACGGACTAGCGGGAGGTGGGGATACGCAGTATTTT.

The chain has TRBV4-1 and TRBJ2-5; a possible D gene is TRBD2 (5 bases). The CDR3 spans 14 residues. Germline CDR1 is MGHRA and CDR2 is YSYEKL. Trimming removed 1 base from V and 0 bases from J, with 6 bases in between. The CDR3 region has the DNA TGCGCCAGCAGCCAAGGGAGGTACCAAGAGACCCAGTACTTC. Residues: CASSQGRYQETQYF.

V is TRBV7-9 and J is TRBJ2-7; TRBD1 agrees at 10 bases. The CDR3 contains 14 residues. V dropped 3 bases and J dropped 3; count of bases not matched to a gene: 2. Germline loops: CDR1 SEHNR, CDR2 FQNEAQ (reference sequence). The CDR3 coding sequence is TGTGCCAGCAGCTTCCGGGACAGGGGCTACGAGCAGTACTTC. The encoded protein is CASSFRDRGYEQYF.

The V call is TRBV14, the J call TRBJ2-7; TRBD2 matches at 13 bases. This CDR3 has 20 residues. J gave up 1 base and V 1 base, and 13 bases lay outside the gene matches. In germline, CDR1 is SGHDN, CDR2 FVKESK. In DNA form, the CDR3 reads TGTGCCAGCAGCCAAGGCCAAGGACAGGGGACTAGCGGGGATTCCTACGAGCAGTACTTC. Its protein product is CASSQGQGQGTSGDSYEQYF.

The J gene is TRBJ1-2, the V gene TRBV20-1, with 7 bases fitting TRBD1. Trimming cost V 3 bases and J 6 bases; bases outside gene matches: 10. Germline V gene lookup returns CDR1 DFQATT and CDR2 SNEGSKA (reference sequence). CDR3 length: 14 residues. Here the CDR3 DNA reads TGCAGTGCTAGTAATCCCAGGGGGGCTGATGGCTACACCTTC. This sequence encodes CSASNPRGADGYTF.

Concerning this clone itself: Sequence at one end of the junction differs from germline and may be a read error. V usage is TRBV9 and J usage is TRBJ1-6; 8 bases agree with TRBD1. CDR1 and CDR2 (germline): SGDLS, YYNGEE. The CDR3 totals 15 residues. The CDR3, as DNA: TGTGCCAGCAGCGTACTTCAGGGGGCTAATACACCCCTCCACTTT. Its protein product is CASSVLQGANTPLHF.

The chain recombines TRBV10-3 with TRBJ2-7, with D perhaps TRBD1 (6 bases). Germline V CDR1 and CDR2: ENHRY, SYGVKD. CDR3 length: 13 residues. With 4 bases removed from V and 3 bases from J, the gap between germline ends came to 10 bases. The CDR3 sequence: CAISVSQGYEQYF. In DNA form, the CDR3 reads TGTGCCATCAGTGTGTCACAGGGCTACGAGCAGTACTTC.

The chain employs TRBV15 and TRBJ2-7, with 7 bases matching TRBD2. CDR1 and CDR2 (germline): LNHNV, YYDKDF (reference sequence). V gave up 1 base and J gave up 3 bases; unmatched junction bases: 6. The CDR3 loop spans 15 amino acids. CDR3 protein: CATSRGGGSHYEQYF. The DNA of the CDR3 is TGTGCCACCAGCAGAGGGGGCGGGAGTCACTACGAGCAGTACTTC.

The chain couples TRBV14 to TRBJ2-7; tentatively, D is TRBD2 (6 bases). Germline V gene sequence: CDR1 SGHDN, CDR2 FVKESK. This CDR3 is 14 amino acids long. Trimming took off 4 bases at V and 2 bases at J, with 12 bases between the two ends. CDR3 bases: TGTGCCAGCAGCCCTACGGGAGATGCCTACGAGCAGTACTTC. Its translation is CASSPTGDAYEQYF.